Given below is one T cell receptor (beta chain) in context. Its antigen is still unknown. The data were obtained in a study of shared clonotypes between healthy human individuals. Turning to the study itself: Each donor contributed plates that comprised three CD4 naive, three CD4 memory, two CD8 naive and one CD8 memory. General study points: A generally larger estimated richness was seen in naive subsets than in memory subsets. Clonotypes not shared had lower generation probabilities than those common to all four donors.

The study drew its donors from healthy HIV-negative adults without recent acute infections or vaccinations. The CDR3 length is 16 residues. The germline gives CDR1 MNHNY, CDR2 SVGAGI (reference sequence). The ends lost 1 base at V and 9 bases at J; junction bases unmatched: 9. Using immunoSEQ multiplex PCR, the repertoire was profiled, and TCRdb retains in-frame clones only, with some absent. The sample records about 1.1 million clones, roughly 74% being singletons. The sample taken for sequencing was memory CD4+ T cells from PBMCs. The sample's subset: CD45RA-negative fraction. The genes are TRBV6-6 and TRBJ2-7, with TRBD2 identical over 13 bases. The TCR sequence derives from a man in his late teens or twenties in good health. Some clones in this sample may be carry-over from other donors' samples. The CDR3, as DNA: TGTGCCAGCAGTTACTTCGGGACTAGCGGGGACGGGGGGCAGTACTTC. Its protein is CASSYFGTSGDGGQYF.